This T cell receptor beta chain is drawn from a study of blood T cell repertoires in COVID-19. Germline V gene sequence: CDR1 SGHVS, CDR2 FQNEAQ. CDR3 size: 15 residues. Trimming stripped 5 bases from V and 2 bases from J, with 13 bases between. Original analysis: Amplifying reference gene primers gave estimates of nucleated cell counts. TCRdb keeps only in-frame clones here, not all; method: immunoSEQ multiplex PCR. V and J calls and clone size come straight from that table; D and trimming were deduced from the DNA. The data contain hundreds of thousands of clones, around 89% of them singletons. Those who participated ranged in age from roughly 18 to 89 years and resided in approximately 26 US areas. Participants reported their clinical history, and cohort assignment relied on those reports.

This sequence was found in a woman between 18 and 29 years old with acute COVID-19. The chain links TRBV7-8 to TRBJ1-5, with a weak D call TRBD1 (6 bases). The sequencing input was PBMCs or T cells enriched from blood (not recorded which). The CDR3 loop reads CASSGRDTGNQPQHF. CDR3 nucleotides: TGTGCCAGCAGCGGACGGGACACCGGCAATCAGCCCCAGCATTTT.